The clone carrying this T cell receptor (beta chain) has only a few counts. The antigen is undetermined. The data were taken from a study of post-analysis software for immune sequencing data. Study details: Patients with relapsing-remitting, secondary progressive and progressive-relapsing multiple sclerosis courses were all represented.

General study points: Clustering by F measure revealed strong co-clustering among samples prepared together in one batch.

Built from TCR beta cDNA, the libraries had unique molecular identifiers in them. TCRdb passed the PCR reads through MiXCR, listing each CDR3 protein once. The table lists some 370,000 distinct CDR3 sequences, around 33% of them singletons. Sequenced input: blood. The source of this sequence is a girl between 10 and 17 years old with multiple sclerosis.

CDR3 DNA sequence: TGTGCCAGCAGTTCAGCCAGCGTTGGAGGGGGTACGCAGTATTTT. This translates into CASSSASVGGGTQYF. The gene calls are TRBV6-5 and TRBJ2-3; D may be TRBD1 or TRBD2 (6 bases each). CDR1 MNHEY and CDR2 SVGAGI come from the germline V gene. CDR3 size: 15 residues. V was pared by 4 bases and J by 8 bases, with 19 bases between.